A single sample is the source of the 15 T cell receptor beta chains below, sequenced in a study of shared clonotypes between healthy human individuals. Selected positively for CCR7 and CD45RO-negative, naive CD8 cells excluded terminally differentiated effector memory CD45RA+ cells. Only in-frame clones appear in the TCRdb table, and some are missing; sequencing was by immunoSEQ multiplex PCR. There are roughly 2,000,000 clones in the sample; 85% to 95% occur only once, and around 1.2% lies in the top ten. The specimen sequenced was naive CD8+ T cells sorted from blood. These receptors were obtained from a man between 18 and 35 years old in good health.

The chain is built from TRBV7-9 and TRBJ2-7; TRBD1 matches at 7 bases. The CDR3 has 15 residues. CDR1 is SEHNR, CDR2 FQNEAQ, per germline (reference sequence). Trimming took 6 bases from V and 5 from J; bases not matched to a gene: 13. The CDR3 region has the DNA TGTGCCAGCAGTTCATTCGACAGGGCGGAGCACGAGCAGTACTTC. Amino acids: CASSSFDRAEHEQYF. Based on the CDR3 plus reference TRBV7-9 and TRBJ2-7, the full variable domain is DTGVSQNPRHKITKRGQNVTFRCDPISEHNRLYWYRQTLGQGPEFLTYFQNEAQLEKSRLLSDRFSAERPKGSFSTLEIQRTEQGDSAMYLCASSSFDRAEHEQYFGPGTRLTVT.

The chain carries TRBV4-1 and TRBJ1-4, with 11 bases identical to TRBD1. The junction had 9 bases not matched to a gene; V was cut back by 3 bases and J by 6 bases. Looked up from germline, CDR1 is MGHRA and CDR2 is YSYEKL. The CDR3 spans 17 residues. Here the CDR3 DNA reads TGCGCCAGCAGCCATCCGGACAGGGGGCGTTGGGATGAAAAACTGTTTTTT. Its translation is CASSHPDRGRWDEKLFF.

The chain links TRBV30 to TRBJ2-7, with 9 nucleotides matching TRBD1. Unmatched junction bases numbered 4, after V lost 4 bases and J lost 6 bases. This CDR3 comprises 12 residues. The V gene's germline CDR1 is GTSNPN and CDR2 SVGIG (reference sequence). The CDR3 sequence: CAWTGQGSEQYF. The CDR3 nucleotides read TGTGCCTGGACCGGACAGGGGAGCGAGCAGTACTTC.

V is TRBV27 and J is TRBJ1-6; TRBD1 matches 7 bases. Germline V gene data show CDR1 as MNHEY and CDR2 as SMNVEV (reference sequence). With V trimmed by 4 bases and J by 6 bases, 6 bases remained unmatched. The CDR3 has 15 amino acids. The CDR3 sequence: CASSSTTGINSPLHF. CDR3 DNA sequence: TGTGCCAGCAGTTCGACGACAGGGATTAATTCACCCCTCCACTTT.

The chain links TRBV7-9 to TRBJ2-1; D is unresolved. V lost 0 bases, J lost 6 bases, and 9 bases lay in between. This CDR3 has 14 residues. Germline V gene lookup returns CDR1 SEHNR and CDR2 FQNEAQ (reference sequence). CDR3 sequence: CASSLALQFNEQFF. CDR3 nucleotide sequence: TGTGCCAGCAGCTTAGCTCTCCAGTTCAATGAGCAGTTCTTC.

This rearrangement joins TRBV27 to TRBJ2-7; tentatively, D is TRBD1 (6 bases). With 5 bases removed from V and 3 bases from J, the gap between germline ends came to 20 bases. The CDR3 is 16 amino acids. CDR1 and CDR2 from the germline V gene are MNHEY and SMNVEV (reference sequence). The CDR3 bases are TGTGCCAGCAGTCCATCTTCAGGGGCATTGGGCTACGAGCAGTACTTC. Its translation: CASSPSSGALGYEQYF.

CDR3 in DNA: TGCGCCAGCAGCCAAGACAGGGTCACCTACAATGAGCAGTTCTTC. Protein sequence: CASSQDRVTYNEQFF. The V and J genes are TRBV4-3 and TRBJ2-1; D is perhaps TRBD1 (5 bases). V lost 0 bases and J 2 bases, leaving 8 bases between the germline ends. This CDR3 spans 15 amino acids. Looked up from germline, CDR1 is LGHNA and CDR2 is YSLEER.

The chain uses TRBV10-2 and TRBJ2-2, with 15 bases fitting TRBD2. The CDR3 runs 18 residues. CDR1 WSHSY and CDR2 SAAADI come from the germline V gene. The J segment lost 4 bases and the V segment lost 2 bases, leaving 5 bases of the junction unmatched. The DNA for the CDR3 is TGCGCCAGCAGTGAGGGACTAGCGGGGGGGCCCGGCACCGGGGAGCTGTTTTTT. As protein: CASSEGLAGGPGTGELFF.

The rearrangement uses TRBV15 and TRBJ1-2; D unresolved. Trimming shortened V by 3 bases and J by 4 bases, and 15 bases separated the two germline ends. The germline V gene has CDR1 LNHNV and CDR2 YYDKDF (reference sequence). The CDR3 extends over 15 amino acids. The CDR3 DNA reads TGTGCCACCAGCAGTGTCATAGGGTCGGTCTATGGCTACACCTTC. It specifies CATSSVIGSVYGYTF.

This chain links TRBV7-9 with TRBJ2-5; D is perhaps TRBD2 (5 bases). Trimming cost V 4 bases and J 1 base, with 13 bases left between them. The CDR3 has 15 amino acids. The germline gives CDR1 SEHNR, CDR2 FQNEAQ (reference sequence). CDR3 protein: CASSSWTQTQETQYF. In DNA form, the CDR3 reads TGTGCCAGCAGCTCATGGACTCAAACCCAAGAGACCCAGTACTTC. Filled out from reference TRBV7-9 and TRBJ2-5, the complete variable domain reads DTGVSQNPRHKITKRGQNVTFRCDPISEHNRLYWYRQTLGQGPEFLTYFQNEAQLEKSRLLSDRFSAERPKGSFSTLEIQRTEQGDSAMYLCASSSWTQTQETQYFGPGTRLLVL.

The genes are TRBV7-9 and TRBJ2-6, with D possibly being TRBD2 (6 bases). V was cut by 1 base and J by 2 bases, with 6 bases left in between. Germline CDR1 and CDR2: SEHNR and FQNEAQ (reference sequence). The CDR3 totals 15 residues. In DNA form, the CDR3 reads TGTGCCAGCAGCTTAGGGGAGGCTGGGGCCAACGTCCTGACTTTC. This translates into CASSLGEAGANVLTF.

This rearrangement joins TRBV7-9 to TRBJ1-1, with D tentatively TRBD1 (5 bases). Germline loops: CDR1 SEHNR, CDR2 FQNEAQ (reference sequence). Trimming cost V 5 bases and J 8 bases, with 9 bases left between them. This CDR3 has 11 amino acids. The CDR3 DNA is TGTGCCAGCAGCCCCTGGACAGAAGCTTTCTTT. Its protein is CASSPWTEAFF. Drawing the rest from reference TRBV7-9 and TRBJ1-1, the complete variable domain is DTGVSQNPRHKITKRGQNVTFRCDPISEHNRLYWYRQTLGQGPEFLTYFQNEAQLEKSRLLSDRFSAERPKGSFSTLEIQRTEQGDSAMYLCASSPWTEAFFGQGTRLTVV.

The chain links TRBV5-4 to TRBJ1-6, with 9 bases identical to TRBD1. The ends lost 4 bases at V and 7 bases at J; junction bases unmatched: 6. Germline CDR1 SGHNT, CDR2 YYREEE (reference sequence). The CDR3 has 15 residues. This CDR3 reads CASSLWTGENSPLHF. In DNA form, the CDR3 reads TGTGCCAGCAGCCTGTGGACAGGGGAAAATTCACCCCTCCACTTT.

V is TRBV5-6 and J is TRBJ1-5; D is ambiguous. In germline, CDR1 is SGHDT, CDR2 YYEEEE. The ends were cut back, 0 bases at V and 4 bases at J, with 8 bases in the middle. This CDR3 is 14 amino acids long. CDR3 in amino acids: CASSLVQQNQPQHF. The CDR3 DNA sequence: TGTGCCAGCAGCTTGGTACAGCAAAATCAGCCCCAGCATTTT.

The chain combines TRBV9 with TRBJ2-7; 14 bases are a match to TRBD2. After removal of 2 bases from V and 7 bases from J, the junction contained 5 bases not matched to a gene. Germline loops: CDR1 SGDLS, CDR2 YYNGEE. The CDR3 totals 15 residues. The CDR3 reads CASSVGLAGEGEQYF. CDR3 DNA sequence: TGTGCCAGCAGCGTGGGACTAGCGGGAGAAGGAGAGCAGTACTTC.